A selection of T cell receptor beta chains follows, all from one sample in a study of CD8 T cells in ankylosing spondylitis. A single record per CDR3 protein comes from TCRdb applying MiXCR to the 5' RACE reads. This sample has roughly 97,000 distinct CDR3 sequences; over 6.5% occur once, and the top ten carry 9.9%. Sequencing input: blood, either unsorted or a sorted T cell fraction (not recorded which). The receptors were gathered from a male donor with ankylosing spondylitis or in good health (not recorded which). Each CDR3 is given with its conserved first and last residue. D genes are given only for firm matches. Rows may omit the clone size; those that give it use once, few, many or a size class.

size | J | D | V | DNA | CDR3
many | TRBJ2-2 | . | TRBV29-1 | TGCAGCGTGGGACTGCCGAACACCGGGGAGCTGTTTTTT | CSVGLPNTGELFF
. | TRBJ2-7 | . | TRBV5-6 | TGTGCCAGCAGCCTAACTACCTACGAGCAGTACTTC | CASSLTTYEQYF
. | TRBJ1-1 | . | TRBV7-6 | TGTGCCAGCAGCTTAGCGTCGGGGAACACTGAAGCTTTCTTT | CASSLASGNTEAFF
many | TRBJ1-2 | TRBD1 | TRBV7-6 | TGTGCCAGCAGCTTAGCGAAGTCAGGGGGCAACTATGGCTACACCTTC | CASSLAKSGGNYGYTF
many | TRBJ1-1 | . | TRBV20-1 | TGCAGTCTCCTAGAACTCAAGAACACTGAAGCTTTCTTT | CSLLELKNTEAFF
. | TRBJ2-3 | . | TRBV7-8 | TGTGCCAGCAGCTTAGGGGTAAACTACATAAACACAGATACGCAGTATTTT | CASSLGVNYINTDTQYF
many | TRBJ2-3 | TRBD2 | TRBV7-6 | TGTGCCAGCAGCTCCAGACCGGGACTAGCGGGTCCCACAGATACGCAGTATTTT | CASSSRPGLAGPTDTQYF
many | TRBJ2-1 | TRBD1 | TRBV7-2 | TGTGCCAGCAGCCCTGAAGGGGGCAGTATCCACAATGAGCAGTTCTTC | CASSPEGGSIHNEQFF
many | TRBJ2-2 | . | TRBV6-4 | TGTGCCAGCAGTGACTCAAGATTGTCCGGGGAGCTGTTTTTT | CASSDSRLSGELFF
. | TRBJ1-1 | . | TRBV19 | TGTGCCAGTAGTATAGTGATGAACACTGAAGCTTTCTTT | CASSIVMNTEAFF
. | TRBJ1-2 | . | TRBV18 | TGTGCCAGCTCACCTCTGGATAAGGGGGGCTACACCTTC | CASSPLDKGGYTF
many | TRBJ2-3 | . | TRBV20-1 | TGCAGTGCTAAGTCCGCGGGTTACACAGATACGCAGTATTTT | CSAKSAGYTDTQYF
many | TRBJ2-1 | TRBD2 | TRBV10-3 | TGTGCCATCAGTGAGGAAAAGGCACTTAGCGGGAGAGTCCCCCACAATGAGCAGTTCTTC | CAISEEKALSGRVPHNEQFF
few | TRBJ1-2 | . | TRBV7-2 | TGTGCCAGCAGCTTACGTACAGGCAGAGCTAACTATGGCTACACCTTC | CASSLRTGRANYGYTF
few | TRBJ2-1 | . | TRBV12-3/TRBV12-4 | TGTGCCAGCAGTCCTGGACAGACCAATGAGCAGTTCTTC | CASSPGQTNEQFF
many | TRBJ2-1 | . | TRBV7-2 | TGTGCCAGCAGCCCTAGGACAGCTGCGGGCACCTACAATGAGCAGTTCTTC | CASSPRTAAGTYNEQFF
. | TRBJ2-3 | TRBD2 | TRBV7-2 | TGTGCCAACAGCTTAGGGAGGGATACGGATACGCAGTATTTT | CANSLGRDTDTQYF
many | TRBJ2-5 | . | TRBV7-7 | TGTGCTAGCAGCTCTCCAGGGGAGTACCAAGAGACCCAGTACTTC | CASSSPGEYQETQYF
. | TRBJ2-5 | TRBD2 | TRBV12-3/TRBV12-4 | TGTACCAGCAGTTCGGCTAGCGGAGAGACCCAGTACTTC | CTSSSASGETQYF
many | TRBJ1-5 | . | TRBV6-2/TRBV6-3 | TGTGCCAGCAGCCCCGGGGTTGGCGGCAATCAGCCCCAGCATTTT | CASSPGVGGNQPQHF
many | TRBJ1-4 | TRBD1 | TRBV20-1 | TGCAGTGCTGATGGACAGGGCGCAACTAATGAAAAACTGTTTTTT | CSADGQGATNEKLFF
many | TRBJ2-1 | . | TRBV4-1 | TGCGCCAGCAGCCAAGATACAAGGGGTCCCTATAATGAGCAGTTCTTC | CASSQDTRGPYNEQFF
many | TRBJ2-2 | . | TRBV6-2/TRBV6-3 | TGTGCCAGCACCTCGGAACCCGGGAGTATCGGGGAGCTGTTTTTT | CASTSEPGSIGELFF
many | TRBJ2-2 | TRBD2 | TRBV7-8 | TGTGCCAGCAGCTTAAGACTAGCGGGAGTTGGCACCGGGGAGCTGTTTTTT | CASSLRLAGVGTGELFF
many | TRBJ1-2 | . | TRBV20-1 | TGCAGTGCTAGGTGGTTCCGGGACGCCTTTAACTATGGCTACACCTTC | CSARWFRDAFNYGYTF
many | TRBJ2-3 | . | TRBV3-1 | TGTGCCAGCAGCCTCGATGTCAGGGGTCAAACGCAGTATTTT | CASSLDVRGQTQYF
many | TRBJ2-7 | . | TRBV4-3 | TGCGCCAGCAGCCAACCTGGGGACATCCTCCACGAGCAGTACTTC | CASSQPGDILHEQYF
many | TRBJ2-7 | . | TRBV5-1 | TGCGCCAGCAGCTTTCAGCACTCCTACGAGCAGTACTTC | CASSFQHSYEQYF
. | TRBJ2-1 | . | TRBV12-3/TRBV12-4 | TGTGCCAGCAGTGTGGACTCGCCCGACAATGAGCAGTTCTTC | CASSVDSPDNEQFF
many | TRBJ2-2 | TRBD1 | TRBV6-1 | TGTGCCAGCAGGGACAGGGGTGATACCGGGGAGCTGTTTTTT | CASRDRGDTGELFF
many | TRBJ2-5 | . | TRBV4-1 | TGCGCCAGCAGCCTGAGGGTTATGGAGACCCAGTACTTC | CASSLRVMETQYF
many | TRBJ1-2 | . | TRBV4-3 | TGCGCCAGCAGCCAAGAAGGGTCTGGGGGGATCTTAAATGGCTACACCTTC | CASSQEGSGGILNGYTF
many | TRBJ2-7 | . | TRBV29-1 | TGCAGCGTTGAAGAGGGGGGAGAGCAGTACTTC | CSVEEGGEQYF
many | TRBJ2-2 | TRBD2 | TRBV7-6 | TGTGCCAGTAGCCCTTTTCCTGAAACAGGCGGGGGACTGAACACCGGGGAGCTGTTTTTT | CASSPFPETGGGLNTGELFF